This T cell receptor beta chain was found in a study of cytomegalovirus exposure and HLA in healthy donors (dated by TCRdb to between 2016 and 2019). In terms of the full investigation: An earlier analysis of 587 of the donors reported roughly 300 Gb of sequence data and 95 million to 140 million unique TCR beta sequences obtained from about 179 million T cells. Roughly 300 gigabases of sequencing data and approximately 84 million unique TCR sequences were included in an early release covering roughly 700 HLA-typed donors. To decide whether each TCR beta V gene segment behaved as functional or pseudogenic, an earlier analysis of fewer than 750 of the donors relied on high-throughput TCR beta sequencing. The study aimed to test whether cataloging public T cell receptors could reveal signatures of past pathogen exposure. The genetic ancestry cluster associated with self-reported Caucasian donors included 80% to 90% of the roughly 390 genotyped donors. Genome-wide SNP genotypes for about 65% of the 666 donors were used in a later genetic analysis, which treated that subset as a discovery cohort. Besides the first cohort of under 700 subjects, a separate validation cohort made up of around 120 different subjects was used. Every repertoire in the discovery cohort had been generated on one and the same sequencing platform. The later analysis used no new phenotypic data to find candidate immune exposures, relying instead on TCR beta sequences and their occurrence across donors. HLA typing covered class I and class II loci at four-digit resolution. About 5 DR-DQ haplotypes were handled as single units for association and clustering, since linkage in the cohort was strong. The study profiled the T cell repertoires of about 640 subjects by immunosequencing and related them to cytomegalovirus serostatus. The number of typed donors differed by locus: roughly 629-630 for A, B, C, DRB1 and DQB1; 500 to 550 for DQA1; 600 to 610 for DPA1; and approximately 450 for DPB1. Across approximately 420 genotyped donors of the cohort, an average of about 240,000 unique TCR beta nucleotide sequences per donor were sequenced, and 15% to 20% of those sequences were non-productive. To predict cytomegalovirus infection status, the study combined high-throughput TCR immunosequencing, statistical association of individual TCRs with disease status, and machine learning. Donor age, sex, ethnicity and CMV serostatus were collected together with the repertoire data. A later analysis re-examined previously published TCR beta repertoires from just over 650 donors and added high-resolution HLA genotyping to investigate patterns of TCR occurrence.

As to this clone: It lacks a known antigen. No base quality values were provided; no much bigger clone lies one nucleotide off. Other DNA sequences of this sample code for an identical CDR3.

Overall study results and their limits: Most TCR sequences were seen in very few donors, while some public TCRs were found in many individuals. In a later genetic analysis, fewer N-insertions in productive TCRs were reported among donors in an Asian-associated ancestry cluster than the roughly 700-donor mean. In vitro tests confirmed that a few of the cytomegalovirus-associated TCR beta chains recognize cytomegalovirus antigens. Assigning TCR associations to individual alleles was difficult when HLA alleles, especially DR and DQ, strongly co-occurred. Broadly in line with IMGT annotations, most TCR beta V segments showed up in productive rearrangements about 90% or about 30% of the time in an earlier analysis of several hundred of the donors. A group of highly shared sequence variants was considered likely to be a technical artifact of the sequencing pipeline. In a later analysis, TCR association rates were found to vary across HLA loci, with the most associated TCRs seen for DRB1 alleles and the fewest for HLA-C alleles. Because counts were too low, about 18 rarely observed V segments, including chromosome 9 orphons, were left out of the earlier analysis of approximately 580 of the donors. A further reported finding was that TCR beta sequences accurately predicted the HLA-A and HLA-B alleles for most subjects in the first cohort. According to a later analysis, most CMV-associated TCR beta chains appeared to be HLA-restricted, and the HLA associations seemed to be driven largely by CMV exposure. The study listed 150 to 200 TCR beta chains as associated with cytomegalovirus. Correlated functional status among segregating V segments might be attributable to linkage disequilibrium, but an unknown experimental factor could not be ruled out. In this cohort, only TCR beta chains were sequenced, and detectable features were limited by the absence of alpha or paired-chain data. For the cohort, immune exposure information was limited to CMV serostatus. The 87-base-pair reads could not distinguish some IMGT-functional V segments, including TRBV6-2 and TRBV6-3, so those segments were excluded. A later analysis associated 17,000 or so TCR beta sequences with specific HLA alleles at a false discovery rate of 0.05. The classifier was reported to diagnose cytomegalovirus status with high specificity and sensitivity in both the original cohort and the validation cohort. A later analysis found that HLA-associated TCR beta chains were more clonally expanded and had lower generation probabilities than equally common non-associated chains. V-gene and J-gene trimming of TCR beta chains was associated with a missense DCLRE1C variant in a later genetic analysis, and the association was replicated in an independent cohort. Because HLA typing was unavailable for some donors at each locus, only the typed subset was used in association tests. The authors suggested that the approach could potentially be extended to other disease states and immunological phenotypes. In a later analysis, several top co-occurrence clusters were reported to appear linked to parvovirus B19, influenza, CMV and Epstein-Barr virus. Roughly uniform sequencing depth across donors was assumed in presence/absence analyses, although this assumption may not hold.

The CDR3 runs 15 residues from the cysteine to the phenylalanine. Just the 45-base CDR3 DNA is kept, in frame starting at base 1. The V and J ends are trimmed by 0 bases and 2 bases, leaving 8 bases between them. CDR1 and CDR2 (MNHEY, SVGAGI) derive from the germline V gene. The cohort was made up of under 800 healthy bone marrow donors. All cohort members were sampled while nominally healthy, although unrecorded immune exposures were likely present. The donor was CMV seronegative and was included in the group of a few hundred seronegative cohort members. A peripheral blood sample was collected from each donor, and TCR beta sequencing was performed on peripheral blood mononuclear cells. Genomic DNA extraction from the blood cell samples was performed with the Qiagen DNeasy Blood Extraction Kit. Library construction relied on the immunoSEQ multiplex PCR assay. The multiplex PCR relied on a mix of 60 forward primers for TCR Vbeta segments and 13 reverse primers for TCR Jbeta segments. The CDR3 region of rearranged TCR beta genes was amplified from genomic DNA by a multiplex PCR assay. On the Illumina HiSeq System, the amplified TCR beta libraries were sequenced as 87-base-pair reads. The source study handled its data this way. In a later analysis, approximately 74 million unique TCR beta chains were counted across the 690 or so repertoires, and some 10 million of these chains were shared by at least two donors. Raw reads were error-corrected and collapsed into unique sequences with a nearest-neighbor algorithm that merged closely related sequences to remove PCR and sequencing errors. To assign V, D and J gene segments, CDR3 sequences were aligned to IMGT reference sequences. For a sequence to be retained, a match of at least six nucleotides was required to both a V gene segment and a J gene segment. Rearrangements were called productive when the CDR3 lacked stop codons and stayed in frame with V and J; all others were non-productive. Following IMGT convention, CDR3 was defined as the stretch from the second conserved V-encoded cysteine up to the conserved J-encoded phenylalanine. In an earlier analysis of around 640 of the donors, sequences lacking an unambiguous match to a single V gene segment were excluded. In an earlier analysis of 450 to 750 of the donors, a V segment was called functional when productive rearrangements were above 56.7%, and segregating when the standard deviation between donors exceeded 5%. To diagnose cytomegalovirus status from the catalog of TCR beta chain sequences, a statistical classification framework was built. In a later analysis, TCR nucleotide sequences were compared against IMGT/GENE-DB human TR gene sequences so that V and J genes could be assigned. A later analysis assigned CDR3 sequences and most-parsimonious VDJ recombination scenarios with the TCRdist pipeline. In a later analysis, each TCR beta chain was defined by its CDR3 amino acid sequence together with its V-gene family, and reads lacking a unique V-gene family were excluded. As a way to deal with suspected cross-contamination and a sequencing artifact, a later analysis dropped nearly 600 nucleotide sequences that were highly shared and had low generation probability. In a later analysis, a clonal expansion index was calculated for each public chain from normalized within-repertoire ranks of inferred template counts. Generation probabilities in a later analysis came from a VDJ recombination model fitted to out-of-frame rearrangements, and those results were checked against IGoR. Hypergeometric tests were used in a later analysis to score TCR-TCR, TCR-HLA and TCR-CMV co-occurrence, with a repertoire-size bias correction applied to the TCR pairs. A later analysis estimated false discovery rates by permuting HLA or CMV assignments 20 times. A later analysis grouped co-occurring TCRs with DBSCAN, adding TCRdist sequence similarity when clustering within HLA-allele-positive subsets. For co-occurrence clustering, repertoires with fewer than 30,000 or more than 120,000 public chains were excluded, along with five repertoires with anomalous nucleotide sharing. In TCRdb, the immuneACCESS table is reduced to in-frame sequences with V and J assigned. These tables do not hold every clone; where another copy was compared, an unresolved V gene accounts for under half, and the others remain unexplained. The V and J calls and the clone size are those of that table, but D and trimming were determined from the DNA. Present in this sample are about 130,000 clones, about 80% of which were seen just once. Of the sample, 2.7% falls within the top ten clones.

The sample comprised PBMCs. The chain joins TRBV6-5 to TRBJ1-3, with the D gene uncertain. The TCR sequence derives from a boy between 2 and 10 years old in good health and CMV-seronegative. DNA sequence: TGTGCCAGCAGTTACTCGAGAGGGACTGGAAACACCATATATTTT. Translated, this gives CASSYSRGTGNTIYF.